One sample yielded the 22 T cell receptor beta chains listed below, sequenced in a study of T-cell memory formation after mild COVID-19. Each CDR3 protein gets one entry after TCRdb re-called the 5' RACE reads with MiXCR. Here the sample spans fewer than 60,000 distinct CDR3 sequences, 25% to 35% being singletons. Source material: PBMCs or a T cell subset sorted from them (not recorded which). Receptor source: a man between 18 and 29 years old who had mild COVID-19 (a few samples of this study predate the infection). Cell type and time point are not known.

This clonotype was counted ten times or more. The chain carries TRBV6-2 or TRBV6-3 and TRBJ2-3; D ambiguous. V was trimmed by 8 bases and J by 0 bases, leaving 9 bases between them. Germline loops: CDR1 MNHEY, CDR2 SVGEGT. The CDR3 totals 13 residues. The CDR3 reads CASVKTSTDTQYF. The DNA for the CDR3 is TGTGCCAGCGTCAAAACTAGCACAGATACGCAGTATTTT.

V gene TRBV11-2 combines with J gene TRBJ1-4, with TRBD1 matching 7 bases. Germline-derived CDR1 and CDR2 are SGHAT and FQNNGV. This CDR3 has 16 amino acids. With V trimmed by 5 bases and J by 4 bases, 10 bases remained unmatched. CDR3 in DNA: TGTGCCAGCAGCGGCACCCCGGGACAGATTAATGAAAAACTGTTTTTT. Its translation is CASSGTPGQINEKLFF.

This clonotype was counted only a few times. The chain uses TRBV5-1 and TRBJ2-2, with D possibly TRBD1 on 6 matching bases. The CDR3 is made up of 15 amino acids. Trimming pared 4 bases from V and 5 bases from J, leaving 15 bases between. Germline V gene data show CDR1 as SGHRS and CDR2 as YFSETQ. The CDR3 sequence: CASSPETGVTGELFF. DNA of the CDR3: TGCGCCAGCAGCCCCGAGACAGGTGTGACCGGGGAGCTGTTTTTT.

The chain uses TRBV7-3 and TRBJ2-2, with D hard to call. Germline values: CDR1 SGHTA, CDR2 FQGTGA. Trimming shortened V by 5 bases and J by 5 bases, and 6 bases separated the two germline ends. The CDR3 runs to 12 residues. In nucleotides, the CDR3 is TGTGCCAGCAGCACTGATACCGGGGAGCTGTTTTTT. It encodes CASSTDTGELFF.

This chain connects TRBV4-2 to TRBJ2-3, with TRBD2 matching over 13 bases. From germline, CDR1 is LGHNA and CDR2 YNFKEQ. Trimming at V came to 4 bases and at J to 3 bases, leaving 4 bases not matched to a gene. CDR3 length equals 16 residues. CDR3 DNA: TGTGCCAGCAGCCCTACTAGCGGGGGGGGGACAGATACGCAGTATTTT. Encoded protein: CASSPTSGGGTDTQYF.

V and J are TRBV7-9 and TRBJ2-5; D gene ambiguous. V shed 5 bases and J shed 0 bases, with 10 bases lying between them. The CDR3 runs 14 residues. Germline values: CDR1 SEHNR, CDR2 FQNEAQ (reference sequence). CDR3 amino acids: CASSPTEDQETQYF. CDR3 sequence (DNA): TGTGCCAGCAGCCCAACAGAGGACCAAGAGACCCAGTACTTC. The whole variable domain, filled in from reference TRBV7-9 and TRBJ2-5, reads DTGVSQNPRHKITKRGQNVTFRCDPISEHNRLYWYRQTLGQGPEFLTYFQNEAQLEKSRLLSDRFSAERPKGSFSTLEIQRTEQGDSAMYLCASSPTEDQETQYFGPGTRLLVL.

The sample holds a few counts of this clonotype. The gene calls are TRBV4-3 and TRBJ1-1; D is undetermined. The germline CDR1 and CDR2 sequences are LGHNA and YSLEER. The CDR3 is 16 amino acids. The V end was cut by 0 bases, the J end by 1 base, with 12 bases between. The CDR3: CASSQEKTESNTEAFF. In DNA, the CDR3 is TGCGCCAGCAGCCAAGAAAAGACGGAGTCGAACACTGAAGCTTTCTTT.

Here the CDR3 reads CASSVTGTDTQYF. As DNA, the CDR3 is TGTGCCAGCAGCGTTACAGGCACAGATACGCAGTATTTT. The gene calls are TRBV9 and TRBJ2-3; D gene unclear. Trimming took 2 bases from V and 1 from J, leaving 5 bases between them. The CDR3 length is 13 residues. Germline values: CDR1 SGDLS, CDR2 YYNGEE.

There are a few counts of this clonotype. The chain recombines TRBV7-2 with TRBJ2-7; D is unclear. Trimming took 1 base from V and 2 from J, leaving 3 bases between them. The V gene's germline CDR1 is SGHTA and CDR2 FQGNSA. This CDR3 is built from 12 residues. Here the CDR3 reads CASSLVAYEQYF. CDR3 nucleotide sequence: TGTGCCAGCAGCTTAGTTGCCTACGAGCAGTACTTC.

This clonotype came up many times. The chain links TRBV29-1 to TRBJ2-2; D is undetermined. From germline, CDR1 is SQVTM and CDR2 ANQGSEA. Between the trimmed V and J ends, which lost 6 bases and 0 bases, there was a span of 2 bases. The CDR3 extends over 11 amino acids. The CDR3 sequence is CSVANTGELFF. CDR3 in DNA: TGCAGCGTCGCGAACACCGGGGAGCTGTTTTTT.

This sequence joins TRBV19 and TRBJ2-7; no clear D gene. The length of the CDR3 is 13 residues. V dropped 4 bases and J dropped 0 bases, with 7 bases sitting between them. Germline values: CDR1 LNHDA, CDR2 SQIVND (reference sequence). The CDR3 DNA reads TGTGCCAGTAGTAGGCCGGGCTCCTACGAGCAGTACTTC. This translates into CASSRPGSYEQYF.

V is TRBV10-3 and J is TRBJ2-5; no definite D call. This CDR3 has 13 residues. Deletions cut 0 bases from V and 3 bases from J, with 5 bases between. Germline V gene lookup returns CDR1 ENHRY and CDR2 SYGVKD. The CDR3 region is CAISESKEETQYF. CDR3 nucleotide sequence: TGTGCCATCAGTGAGTCGAAAGAAGAGACCCAGTACTTC.

V and J are TRBV24-1 and TRBJ2-1; possibly TRBD1 for D (6 bases). Germline V gives CDR1 KGHDR, CDR2 SFDVKD. The CDR3 spans 14 residues. The V and J ends lost 5 bases and 5 bases respectively, with 12 bases between them. CDR3 sequence reads: CATSALYRDNEQFF. For the CDR3, the DNA is TGTGCCACCAGTGCCCTATACAGGGACAATGAGCAGTTCTTC.

The CDR3 loop reads CASSLRNTGELFF. In nucleotides, the CDR3 is TGTGCCAGCAGTTTGCGTAACACCGGGGAGCTGTTTTTT. V and J are TRBV27 and TRBJ2-2; D uncertain. Germline V gene data show CDR1 as MNHEY and CDR2 as SMNVEV (reference sequence). V was pared by 3 bases and J by 2 bases, with 4 bases between. The CDR3 has 13 residues.

This clonotype occurred many times. This chain connects TRBV20-1 to TRBJ2-5; D call uncertain. V shed 1 base and J shed 4 bases, with 13 bases lying between them. CDR1 and CDR2 (germline): DFQATT, SNEGSKA (reference sequence). This CDR3 contains 14 residues. CDR3 in DNA: TGCAGTGCTAGAGCCTGGGGTTATGGAGAGACCCAGTACTTC. It translates to CSARAWGYGETQYF.

The V gene is TRBV21-1, the J gene TRBJ2-7; no DNA check was done on the table's D call, TRBD2. TRBV21-1 is a known pseudogene. This CDR3 is built from 12 residues. The CDR3 spells CASSNEGSEQYV. The CDR3, as DNA: TGTGCCAGCAGCAACGAGGGTTCCGAGCAGTACGTC.

This clonotype was observed a few times. This chain uses TRBV29-1 with TRBJ2-5, with D possibly being TRBD1 or TRBD2 (5 bases each). This CDR3 has 14 residues. Germline V lookup: CDR1 SQVTM, CDR2 ANQGSEA. V shed 1 base and J shed 1 base, with 10 bases lying between them. The CDR3 DNA follows: TGCAGCGTTGAAGGGGGGACCTTCCAAGAGACCCAGTACTTC. It is translated as CSVEGGTFQETQYF.

The chain joins TRBV12-3 or TRBV12-4 to TRBJ2-5; 11 positions match TRBD1. This CDR3 is 16 amino acids long. V shed 5 bases, J shed 4 bases, and the junction held 9 bases outside the gene matches. CDR3 loop: CASSNRDRGAVETQYF. DNA for the CDR3: TGTGCCAGCAGTAACCGGGACAGGGGGGCGGTAGAGACCCAGTACTTC.

The V gene is TRBV7-8, the J gene TRBJ2-1, with D perhaps TRBD2 (5 bases). CDR1 and CDR2 (germline): SGHVS, FQNEAQ. V dropped 3 bases and J dropped 9 bases, with 18 bases sitting between them. The CDR3 has 15 amino acids. The chain's CDR3 is CASSLDRLAITEQFF. The CDR3 DNA follows: TGTGCCAGCAGCTTGGATAGGCTAGCCATCACTGAGCAGTTCTTC.

This clonotype was found a few times. The rearrangement uses TRBV5-1 and TRBJ2-1; the match to TRBD1 covers 8 bases. The V segment lost 7 bases and the J segment 8 bases; nucleotides outside the gene matches: 8. The CDR3 covers 13 residues. Germline assignment: CDR1 SGHRS and CDR2 YFSETQ. The CDR3: CASAAGGWYEQFF. In DNA, the CDR3 is TGCGCCAGCGCCGCAGGGGGCTGGTATGAGCAGTTCTTC.

J is TRBJ1-6 and V is TRBV20-1; perhaps TRBD1 as D (6 bases). This CDR3 comprises 14 residues. The V and J ends lost 6 bases and 4 bases respectively, with 13 bases between them. Germline CDR1 reads DFQATT; CDR2 reads SNEGSKA (reference sequence). Written as DNA, the CDR3 is TGCAGTGCCGAAGGACAGAATTATAATTCACCCCTCCACTTT. This encodes CSAEGQNYNSPLHF.

The chain joins TRBV19 to TRBJ2-6; no firm D call. The CDR3 has 13 amino acids. V shed 6 bases and J shed 1 base, with 4 bases lying between them. Germline CDR1 LNHDA, CDR2 SQIVND (reference sequence). The chain's CDR3 is CASRGSGANVLTF. In nucleotides, the CDR3 is TGTGCCAGTAGGGGGTCTGGGGCCAACGTCCTGACTTTC.